These T cell receptor beta chains were read from a single sample in a study of memory CD4+ T cells and cytomegalovirus serostatus. Using immunoSEQ multiplex PCR, the repertoire was profiled, and TCRdb retains in-frame clones only, with some absent. This repertoire shows approximately 74,000 clones, 76% found once; its top ten account for approximately 4.5%. Sample: memory CD4+ T cells from blood. The receptors come from an adult in good health and CMV-seropositive. The CDR3 runs from the conserved cysteine through the conserved F or W.

CDR3aa: CASSLRDRDQPQHF
j_gene: TRBJ1-5
v_gene: TRBV5-5
len: 14

CDR3aa: CASSHVGLAGGGAETQYF
j_gene: TRBJ2-5
v_gene: TRBV4-3
len: 18

CDR3aa: CASSRRDSSEQFF
j_gene: TRBJ2-1
v_gene: TRBV6-6
len: 13

CDR3aa: CASSIPGGVNFINYGYTF
j_gene: TRBJ1-2
v_gene: TRBV19
len: 18

CDR3aa: CASLAGNEKTQYF
j_gene: TRBJ2-5
v_gene: TRBV25-1
len: 13

CDR3aa: CASSTLDSKNTEAFF
j_gene: TRBJ1-1
v_gene: TRBV5-1
len: 15

CDR3aa: CASSLGMTGQGYTF
j_gene: TRBJ1-2
v_gene: TRBV5-1
len: 14

CDR3aa: CASSLEGWSYGYTF
j_gene: TRBJ1-2
v_gene: TRBV5-6
len: 14

CDR3aa: CASTLRHRNTIYF
j_gene: TRBJ1-3
v_gene: TRBV28
len: 13

CDR3aa: CASSYPGGSYEQYF
j_gene: TRBJ2-7
v_gene: TRBV6-6
len: 14

CDR3aa: CASSQVGGGAETQYF
j_gene: TRBJ2-5
v_gene: TRBV4-1
len: 15

CDR3aa: CASSQAGLPNTGELFF
j_gene: TRBJ2-2
v_gene: TRBV4-2
len: 16

CDR3aa: CASSLVPPGGRANYGYTF
j_gene: TRBJ1-2
v_gene: TRBV7-9
len: 18

CDR3aa: CAWEGTVNSPLHF
j_gene: TRBJ1-6
v_gene: TRBV30
len: 13

CDR3aa: CASSQPISGSTDTQYF
j_gene: TRBJ2-3
v_gene: TRBV28
len: 16

CDR3aa: CARQENTEAFF
j_gene: TRBJ1-1
v_gene: TRBV30
len: 11

CDR3aa: CASSLSTPILKQYF
j_gene: TRBJ2-7
v_gene: TRBV7-9
len: 14

CDR3aa: CAWGEYGEKLFF
j_gene: TRBJ1-4
v_gene: TRBV30
len: 12

CDR3aa: CASSEDRDSTDTQYF
j_gene: TRBJ2-3
v_gene: TRBV2
len: 15

CDR3aa: CASRGGGPRYTF
j_gene: TRBJ1-2
v_gene: TRBV2
len: 12

CDR3aa: CASSFRGGVNQPQHF
j_gene: TRBJ1-5
v_gene: TRBV28
len: 15

CDR3aa: CASGTGGYSGNTIYF
j_gene: TRBJ1-3
v_gene: TRBV28
len: 15